These 24 T cell receptor beta chains share one sample of origin, sequenced in a study of identical twins. TCRdb itself ran the 5' RACE reads through MiXCR, one entry per CDR3 protein. Of 270,000 or so distinct CDR3 sequences in the sample, around 8.3% were seen once. The same sample was also studied in work on yellow fever vaccine responses in identical twins.

The specimen sequenced was CD8+ T cells sorted from blood. The receptors stem from a woman younger than 35 in good health.

This clonotype was detected a few times. The rearrangement uses TRBV7-2 and TRBJ1-2, with a weak D call TRBD1 (5 bases). CDR3 size: 16 residues. V was cut by 5 bases and J by 0 bases, with 16 bases left in between. From germline, CDR1 is SGHTA and CDR2 FQGNSA. CDR3 in DNA: TGTGCCAGCAGCCTACTAGACAGTATTTCTAACTATGGCTACACCTTC. This translates into CASSLLDSISNYGYTF.

This clonotype was picked up a small number of times. Written as DNA, the CDR3 is TGTGCCAGCAGCACTAGGGCTAGCGGCTACGAGCAGTACTTC. This codes for CASSTRASGYEQYF. The V call is TRBV28, the J call TRBJ2-7, with 7 bases identical to TRBD2. This CDR3 is 14 amino acids long. The J segment lost 3 bases and the V segment lost 6 bases, leaving 8 bases of the junction unmatched. The germline gives CDR1 MDHEN, CDR2 SYDVKM.

This clonotype was seen repeatedly, ten times or more. The rearrangement uses TRBV6-2 or TRBV6-3 and TRBJ2-7, with a weak D call TRBD2 (5 bases). The CDR3 is made up of 14 amino acids. Germline V gene sequence: CDR1 MNHEY, CDR2 SVGEGT. Trimming removed 2 bases from V and 1 base from J, with 9 bases in between. The CDR3 DNA sequence: TGTGCCAGCAGTTACCTGACTACTTCCTACGAGCAGTACTTC. It specifies CASSYLTTSYEQYF.

Notes on this clonotype: One end of the junction is discordant with germline, which a read error may explain. V gene TRBV27 combines with J gene TRBJ1-4, with TRBD1 matching over 9 bases. The CDR3 is 17 residues long. The germline gives CDR1 MNHEY, CDR2 SMNVEV (reference sequence). The CDR3, as DNA: TGTGCCAGCAGCTTATCGCCCACAGGGGGCGAGGGGGAAAAACTGTTTTTT. It is translated as CASSLSPTGGEGEKLFF.

The V gene is TRBV7-9, the J gene TRBJ2-1; D unclear. CDR1 and CDR2 from the germline V gene are SEHNR and FQNEAQ (reference sequence). V shed 5 bases and J shed 8 bases, with 13 bases lying between them. This CDR3 spans 13 amino acids. CDR3 in amino acids: CASSQTLLDEQFF. The CDR3 DNA is TGTGCCAGCAGCCAGACGTTATTGGATGAGCAGTTCTTC.

The rearrangement uses TRBV4-3 and TRBJ2-1; possibly TRBD1 for D (5 bases). CDR3 length: 15 residues. With 0 bases removed from V and 8 bases from J, the gap between germline ends came to 14 bases. Looked up from germline, CDR1 is LGHNA and CDR2 is YSLEER. CDR3 amino acids: CASSQDARGWDEQFF. CDR3 nucleotides: TGCGCCAGCAGCCAAGATGCAAGGGGTTGGGATGAGCAGTTCTTC.

In this sample, this clonotype turned up many times. The chain combines TRBV27 with TRBJ2-3; D remains ambiguous. The CDR3 is 17 residues long. The germline V gene encodes CDR1 MNHEY and CDR2 SMNVEV (reference sequence). V gave up 3 bases and J gave up 2 bases, with 18 bases separating them. The CDR3 loop reads CASSFFPALSYTDTQYF. The CDR3 DNA reads TGTGCCAGCAGTTTTTTTCCGGCCTTATCATACACAGATACGCAGTATTTT.

The rearrangement uses TRBV10-1 and TRBJ2-7; 10 bases are shared with TRBD2. CDR1 is WNHNN and CDR2 is SYGVQD in the germline V gene (reference sequence). After removal of 6 bases from V and 1 base from J, the junction contained 6 bases not matched to a gene. The CDR3 has 15 amino acids. The CDR3 DNA follows: TGCGCCAGCAGCCAGCGGGAGGGGAGTTCCTACGAGCAGTACTTC. This sequence encodes CASSQREGSSYEQYF.

CDR3 loop: CSARSPGNEQFF. In DNA form, the CDR3 reads TGCAGTGCTAGATCCCCAGGCAATGAGCAGTTCTTC. The chain employs TRBV20-1 and TRBJ2-1; D is undetermined. The V gene lost 2 bases and the J gene lost 6 bases, with 8 bases spanning the gap. The V gene's germline CDR1 is DFQATT and CDR2 SNEGSKA (reference sequence). The CDR3 spans 12 residues.

This clonotype was recorded once. At one end, the junction sequence differs from germline, possibly due to a read error. The chain recombines TRBV12-3 or TRBV12-4 with TRBJ2-1; 14 positions match TRBD2. This CDR3 has 18 residues. The CDR3, as DNA: TGTGCCCGCAGTTTTCCTACGACTAGCGGGGGGGCCTACAATGAGCAGTTCTTC. Amino acid sequence: CARSFPTTSGGAYNEQFF.

CDR3: CSVEGGPFGSSVNNEQFF. For the CDR3, the DNA is TGCAGCGTTGAGGGCGGACCTTTCGGGAGCTCGGTCAACAATGAGCAGTTCTTC. The chain has TRBV29-1 and TRBJ2-1; the D gene is possibly TRBD2 (6 bases). Looked up from germline, CDR1 is SQVTM and CDR2 is ANQGSEA. The CDR3 is 18 residues long. Trimming cost V 3 bases and J 5 bases, with 26 bases left between them.

This clonotype was detected ten times or more. The chain is built from TRBV11-2 and TRBJ2-3; D gene uncertain. The germline V and J ends were trimmed by 3 bases and 6 bases, with 10 bases remaining between them. Germline V CDR1 and CDR2: SGHAT, FQNNGV. The CDR3 is 13 residues long. The CDR3, as DNA: TGTGCCAGCAGCTTGGATCCATTTGATACGCAGTATTTT. Its translation: CASSLDPFDTQYF.

Many counts were recorded for this clonotype. The V call is TRBV12-3 or TRBV12-4, the J call TRBJ2-1; D is unresolved. The ends were cut back, 6 bases at V and 5 bases at J, with 14 bases in the middle. The CDR3 is 14 residues long. In nucleotides, the CDR3 is TGTGCCAGCAGAAAACTGGACGGCAACAATGAGCAGTTCTTC. Its protein product is CASRKLDGNNEQFF.

This chain uses TRBV5-5 with TRBJ1-3, with a tentative D call TRBD1 (6 bases). Trimming left V 0 bases short and J 2 bases short, with 9 bases between. CDR1 is SGHKS and CDR2 is YYEKEE in the germline V gene (reference sequence). The CDR3 contains 15 residues. The CDR3 reads CASSLDRVAGNTIYF. CDR3 DNA: TGTGCCAGCAGCTTGGACAGGGTTGCTGGAAACACCATATATTTT.

This clonotype showed up just a few times. The chain couples TRBV4-3 to TRBJ2-1, with 10 bases that match TRBD2. The V gene's germline CDR1 is LGHNA and CDR2 YSLEER. The CDR3 is made up of 15 amino acids. Trimming at V came to 6 bases and at J to 4 bases, leaving 6 bases not matched to a gene. In nucleotides, the CDR3 is TGCGCCAGCAGTTCTGGGACTAGCGATTACAATGAGCAGTTCTTC. Amino acids: CASSSGTSDYNEQFF.

The count of this clonotype is one. The rearrangement uses TRBV23-1 and TRBJ2-3, with TRBD1 identical over 11 bases. TRBV23-1 is known as an ORF, though its function is uncertain. V shed 1 base and J 4 bases; nucleotides not matched to a gene: 1. The CDR3 sequence is 15 residues long. The CDR3 reads CASSQWTGGSDTQYF. DNA of the CDR3: TGCGCCAGCAGTCAATGGACAGGGGGCTCAGATACGCAGTATTTT.

This clonotype was counted between two and nine times. The J gene is TRBJ2-7, the V gene TRBV27; tentatively, D is TRBD2 (6 bases). Germline CDR1 MNHEY, CDR2 SMNVEV (reference sequence). V dropped 5 bases and J dropped 2 bases, with 13 bases sitting between them. This CDR3 is 14 amino acids long. The CDR3 reads CASSPGLQPYEQYF. For the CDR3, the DNA is TGTGCCAGCAGTCCGGGACTTCAGCCCTACGAGCAGTACTTC.

This clonotype showed up many times. The V gene is TRBV2, the J gene TRBJ2-2; the match to TRBD2 covers 9 bases. The CDR3 totals 15 residues. Trimming took 4 bases from V and 3 from J; bases not matched to a gene: 3. The germline V gene has CDR1 SNHLY and CDR2 FYNNEI. The CDR3 DNA sequence: TGTGCCAGCAGTGTTAGCGGGAGTGACACCGGGGAGCTGTTTTTT. It specifies CASSVSGSDTGELFF.

V usage is TRBV15 and J usage is TRBJ2-1; TRBD2 matches 10 bases. CDR1 and CDR2 (germline): LNHNV, YYDKDF (reference sequence). The CDR3 contains 16 residues. V lost 3 bases and J lost 2; bases outside the gene matches: 4. The CDR3 sequence: CATSSGSGGAYNEQFF. For the CDR3, the DNA is TGTGCCACCAGCAGCGGGAGCGGGGGGGCCTACAATGAGCAGTTCTTC.

The chain combines TRBV5-5 with TRBJ2-7; 9 bases agree with TRBD1. Germline values: CDR1 SGHKS, CDR2 YYEKEE (reference sequence). This CDR3 contains 15 residues. The J segment lost 3 bases and the V segment lost 4 bases, leaving 8 bases of the junction unmatched. The CDR3 nucleotides read TGTGCCAGCAGCGAGGACAGGGGCCATGTCTACGAGCAGTACTTC. Protein: CASSEDRGHVYEQYF.

There are many counts of this clonotype. The chain uses TRBV7-9 and TRBJ2-5; D gene unclear. The CDR3 totals 14 residues. V dropped 0 bases and J dropped 5 bases, with 10 bases sitting between them. Per the germline V gene, CDR1 is SEHNR and CDR2 is FQNEAQ (reference sequence). The CDR3 is CASSLAGTRETQYF. The CDR3 nucleotides are TGTGCCAGCAGCTTAGCGGGCACTCGGGAGACCCAGTACTTC.

This clonotype appeared many times. A much larger clone is a single base away; this may be a read error. V usage is TRBV6-4 and J usage is TRBJ2-3, with 11 bases matching TRBD2. Per germline, CDR1 MRHNA and CDR2 SNTAGT. The V gene end was trimmed by 3 bases and the J gene end by 2 bases; junction bases not matched to a gene: 1. The CDR3 runs to 15 residues. CDR3 in DNA: TGTGCCAGCAGTGATAGCGGGAGGGCCACAGATACGCAGTATTTT. Translation: CASSDSGRATDTQYF.

This sequence joins TRBV27 and TRBJ2-7; perhaps TRBD1 as D (6 bases). V gave up 4 bases and J gave up 7 bases, with 14 bases separating them. This CDR3 has 13 residues. Germline assignment: CDR1 MNHEY and CDR2 SMNVEV (reference sequence). The CDR3 region has the DNA TGTGCCAGCAGTTCATTCCTGACAGGAGAGCAGTACTTC. Residues: CASSSFLTGEQYF.

This chain joins TRBV30 and TRBJ1-6, with D perhaps matching TRBD1 (6 bases). V was cut by 2 bases and J by 11 bases, with 16 bases left in between. The length of the CDR3 is 14 residues. The germline gives CDR1 GTSNPN, CDR2 SVGIG (reference sequence). The CDR3 DNA follows: TGTGCCTGGAGTTCTGGGCAGGGGATACCACCCCTCCACTTT. This codes for CAWSSGQGIPPLHF.